This is a list of T cell receptor beta chains from one sample in a study of T cells in Graves' hyperthyroidism and ophthalmopathy. Each CDR3 protein gets one entry after TCRdb re-called the multiplex PCR reads with MiXCR. Seen here are approximately 600,000 distinct CDR3 sequences, under 25% observed once, and the top ten hold 30% to 40%. The sequenced sample consisted of blood. The receptors stem from a man in his thirties or forties with Graves' ophthalmopathy. Each CDR3 is given with its conserved first and last residue. A D gene is named only where the DNA matches it firmly. For some rows the clone size is stated as once, few or many, or as a class when expanded; others skip it.

v_call	clone_size	d_call	j_call	cdr3_nt	cdr3_aa
TRBV28	many	.	TRBJ2-7	TGTGCCAGCAGTTCTGACTACGGGAGTGCTTACGAGCAGTACTTC	CASSSDYGSAYEQYF
TRBV19	few	.	TRBJ2-1	TGTGCCAGTAGTATATCCGGGAAGTCCTACAATGAGCAGTTCTTC	CASSISGKSYNEQFF
TRBV24-1	.	.	TRBJ2-2	TGTGCCACCAGTGCAACAGATTACACCGGGGAGCTGTTTTTT	CATSATDYTGELFF
TRBV30	.	TRBD2	TRBJ2-1	TGTGCCTGGAGAAAAGCCGGGACTAGCGGCAACGAACGAATTTACAATGAGCAGTTCTTC	CAWRKAGTSGNERIYNEQFF
TRBV30	.	.	TRBJ2-5	TGTGCCTGGACCGCGGCTAACCAAGAGACCCAGTACTTC	CAWTAANQETQYF
TRBV7-2	.	.	TRBJ2-2	TGTGCCAGCAGCTTAGGACCTGGGGGACCGAACACCGGGGAGCTGTTTTTT	CASSLGPGGPNTGELFF
TRBV7-3	.	TRBD1	TRBJ2-1	TGTGCCAGCACCCAGGGACAGGGGCCGTACAATGAGCAGTTCTTC	CASTQGQGPYNEQFF
TRBV28	few	.	TRBJ2-7	TGTGCCAGCAGACCAGGTATCACCTACGAGCAGTACTTC	CASRPGITYEQYF
TRBV6-2/TRBV6-3	few	.	TRBJ2-2	TGTGCCAGCAGTTACATACAGGGATCGATCGGGGAGCTGTTTTTT	CASSYIQGSIGELFF
TRBV7-9	.	TRBD2	TRBJ2-7	TGTGCCAGCAGCTCGGGACTAGGATGGTCCTACGAGCAGTACTTC	CASSSGLGWSYEQYF
TRBV20-1	.	.	TRBJ2-5	TGCAGTGCCAGCTTACATCCTCAAGAGACCCAGTACTTC	CSASLHPQETQYF
TRBV4-1	.	.	TRBJ2-1	TGCGCCAGCAGCCAAGATGGTAGCGTCTCCTACAATGAGCAGTTCTTC	CASSQDGSVSYNEQFF
TRBV9	.	TRBD1	TRBJ1-2	TGTGCCAGCAGCGTCGCCGTTGGACAGGGGGCCTATGGCTACACCTTC	CASSVAVGQGAYGYTF
TRBV27	once	.	TRBJ1-1	TGTGCCAGCAGTCCACGGGGGAGGGACTATGAAGCTTTCTTT	CASSPRGRDYEAFF
TRBV10-2	.	TRBD2	TRBJ2-1	TGCGCCAGCAGCCTAGCGGGCACGTTAGGTGAGCAGTTCTTC	CASSLAGTLGEQFF
TRBV14	.	TRBD1	TRBJ2-1	TGTGCCAGCAGCAGTCGACAGGGAGCCTACAATGAGCAGTTCTTC	CASSSRQGAYNEQFF
TRBV3-1	many	.	TRBJ1-5	TGTGCCAGCAGCCAAGGAGGGTTGGGCAATCAGCCCCAGCATTTT	CASSQGGLGNQPQHF
TRBV13	many	TRBD2	TRBJ2-3	TGTGCCAGCAGCTTAAAGTCTAGCGGTACAGATACGCAGTATTTT	CASSLKSSGTDTQYF
TRBV7-8	.	TRBD1	TRBJ2-6	TGTGCCAGCAGCTCGAGGGCAGGGGGTACCCTCTCTGGGGCCAACGTCCTGACTTTC	CASSSRAGGTLSGANVLTF
TRBV7-2	few	.	TRBJ2-1	TGTGCCAGCAGCCCCCGTCTGAGGGATTACAATGAGCAGTTCTTC	CASSPRLRDYNEQFF
TRBV14	few	.	TRBJ2-1	TGTGCCAGCAGCCAACCCGTTGGGAGAGGGAAAGGCTCTACAATGAGCAGTTTCTTC	CASSQPVGRGKGSTMSSFF
TRBV11-2	many	TRBD2	TRBJ2-7	TGTGCCAGCAGCTTACTAGCGGGAGGTAACTACGAGCAGTACTTC	CASSLLAGGNYEQYF